This T cell receptor (beta chain) was identified in a study of regulatory T cells in long-lasting Graves disease. Time point in this sample: newly diagnosed GD, antithyroid drugs for less than 3 months. Generation of the TCR library employed RNA extracted from PBMCs. The authors built TCR beta libraries using iRepertoire HTBI primers and Arm-PCR of CDR3 regions. TCRdb ran MiXCR on the multiplex PCR reads and lists one entry per CDR3 protein. The repertoire holds hundreds of thousands of distinct CDR3 sequences, with roughly 17% as singletons. Separately, the same data were catalogued under a study of T cells in Graves' hyperthyroidism and ophthalmopathy. This second report adds: Hyperthyroidism of Graves' type that showed no ophthalmopathy progression within 18 months was stable. Diagnostic decisions used clinical symptoms, serum thyroxine and TRAb, thyroid ultrasound and orbital computed tomography.

The sequence came from a woman in her thirties with Graves disease. The input for sequencing was peripheral blood mononuclear cells (PBMCs), taken at new diagnosis, from a patient treated with antithyroid drugs.

The CDR3 loop reads CASSSGQGDWSPLHF. CDR3 in DNA: TGTGCCAGCAGCAGCGGACAGGGGGATTGGTCACCCCTCCACTTT. The V call is TRBV7-9, the J call TRBJ1-6; 10 bases are a match to TRBD1. Losses at the gene ends were 5 bases for V and 10 bases for J; bases not matched to a gene: 8. Germline values: CDR1 SEHNR, CDR2 FQNEAQ (reference sequence). The CDR3 is 15 residues long. The full variable domain, completed using reference TRBV7-9 and TRBJ1-6, is DTGVSQNPRHKITKRGQNVTFRCDPISEHNRLYWYRQTLGQGPEFLTYFQNEAQLEKSRLLSDRFSAERPKGSFSTLEIQRTEQGDSAMYLCASSSGQGDWSPLHFGNGTRLTVT.